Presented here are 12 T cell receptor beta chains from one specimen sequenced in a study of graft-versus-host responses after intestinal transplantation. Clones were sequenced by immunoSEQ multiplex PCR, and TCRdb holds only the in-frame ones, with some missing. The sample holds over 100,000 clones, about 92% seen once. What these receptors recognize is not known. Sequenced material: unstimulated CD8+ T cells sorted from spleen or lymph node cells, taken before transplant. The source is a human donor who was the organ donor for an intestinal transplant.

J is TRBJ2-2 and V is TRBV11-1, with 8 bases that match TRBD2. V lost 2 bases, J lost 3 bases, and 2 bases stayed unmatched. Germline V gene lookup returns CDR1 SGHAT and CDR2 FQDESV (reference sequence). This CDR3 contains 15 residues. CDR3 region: CASSLRREDTGELFF. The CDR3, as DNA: TGTGCCAGCAGCTTAAGGCGGGAGGACACCGGGGAGCTGTTTTTT.

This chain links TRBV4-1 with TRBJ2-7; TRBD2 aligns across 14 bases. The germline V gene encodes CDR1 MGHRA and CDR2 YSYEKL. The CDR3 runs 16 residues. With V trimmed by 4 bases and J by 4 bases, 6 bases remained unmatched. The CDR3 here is CASSRLAGGPDYEQYF. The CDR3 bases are TGCGCCAGCAGCCGACTAGCGGGAGGGCCGGATTACGAGCAGTACTTC.

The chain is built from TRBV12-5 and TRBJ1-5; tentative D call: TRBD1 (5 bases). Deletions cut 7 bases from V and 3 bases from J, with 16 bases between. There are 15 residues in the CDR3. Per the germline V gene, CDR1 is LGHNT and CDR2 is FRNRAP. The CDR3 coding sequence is TGTGCTAGTGTCCTGGGGGGGGATGTCAATCAGCCCCAGCATTTT. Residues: CASVLGGDVNQPQHF.

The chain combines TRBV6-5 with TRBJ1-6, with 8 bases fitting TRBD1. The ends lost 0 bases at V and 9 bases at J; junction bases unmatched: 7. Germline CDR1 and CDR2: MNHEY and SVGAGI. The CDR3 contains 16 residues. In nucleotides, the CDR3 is TGTGCCAGCAGTTACTCGACCCAGGGGGCGGGTTCACCCCTCCACTTT. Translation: CASSYSTQGAGSPLHF.

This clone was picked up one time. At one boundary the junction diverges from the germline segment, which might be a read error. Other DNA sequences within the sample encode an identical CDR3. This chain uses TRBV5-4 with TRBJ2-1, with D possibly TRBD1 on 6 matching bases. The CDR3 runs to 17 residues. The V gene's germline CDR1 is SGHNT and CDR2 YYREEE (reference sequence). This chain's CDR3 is CASSATGTRKDYNEQFF. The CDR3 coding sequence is TGCGCCAGCAGCGCAACCGGGACAAGGAAAGATTACAATGAGCAGTTCTTC.

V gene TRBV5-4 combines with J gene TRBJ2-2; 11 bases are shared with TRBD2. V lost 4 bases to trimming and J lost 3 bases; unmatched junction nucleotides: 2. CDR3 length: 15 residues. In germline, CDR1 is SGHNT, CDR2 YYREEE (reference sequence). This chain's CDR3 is CASSPGLADTGELFF. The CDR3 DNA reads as TGTGCCAGCAGCCCGGGACTAGCGGACACCGGGGAGCTGTTTTTT.

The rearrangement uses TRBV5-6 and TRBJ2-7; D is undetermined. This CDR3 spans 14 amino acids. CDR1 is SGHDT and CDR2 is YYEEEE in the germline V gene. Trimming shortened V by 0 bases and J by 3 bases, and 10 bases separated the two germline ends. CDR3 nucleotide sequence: TGTGCCAGCAGCTTGGCCTTAAACAACTACGAGCAGTACTTC. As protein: CASSLALNNYEQYF.

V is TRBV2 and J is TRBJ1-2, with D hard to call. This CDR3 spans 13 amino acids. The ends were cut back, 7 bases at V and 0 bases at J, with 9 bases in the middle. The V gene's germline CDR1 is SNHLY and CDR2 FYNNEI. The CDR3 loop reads CASNGAPNYGYTF. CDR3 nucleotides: TGTGCCAGCAATGGCGCTCCTAACTATGGCTACACCTTC.

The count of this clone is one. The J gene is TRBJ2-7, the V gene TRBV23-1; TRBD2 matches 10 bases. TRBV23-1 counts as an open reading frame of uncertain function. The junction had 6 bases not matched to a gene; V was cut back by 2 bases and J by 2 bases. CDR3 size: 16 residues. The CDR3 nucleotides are TGCGCCAGCAGTCAAAGGCTACTAGCGGGGCCCTACGAGCAGTACTTC. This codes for CASSQRLLAGPYEQYF.

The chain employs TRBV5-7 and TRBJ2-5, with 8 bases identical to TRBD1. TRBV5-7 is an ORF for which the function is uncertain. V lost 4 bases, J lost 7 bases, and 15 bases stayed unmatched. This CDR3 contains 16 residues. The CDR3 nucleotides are TGTGCCAGCAGCCAGCGCCAAGACAGGGGCTGTGTGACCCAGTACTTC. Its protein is CASSQRQDRGCVTQYF.

This CDR3 is CASSFLADHNEQFF. CDR3 nucleotide sequence: TGTGCCAGCAGCTTCCTGGCAGACCACAATGAGCAGTTCTTC. J is TRBJ2-1 and V is TRBV7-6; D call uncertain. The CDR3 runs 14 residues. In germline, CDR1 is SGHVS, CDR2 FNYEAQ. Deletions cut 3 bases from V and 5 bases from J, with 11 bases between.

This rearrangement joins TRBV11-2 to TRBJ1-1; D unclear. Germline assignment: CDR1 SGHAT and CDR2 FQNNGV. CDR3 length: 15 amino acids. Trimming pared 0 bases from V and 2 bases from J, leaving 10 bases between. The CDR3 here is CASSLDPGLNTEAFF. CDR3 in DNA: TGTGCCAGCAGCTTAGATCCGGGCCTTAACACTGAAGCTTTCTTT.